Shown below are 6 T cell receptor beta chains from a single sample sequenced in a study of cytomegalovirus exposure and HLA in healthy donors. Primers included in the PCR were 60 Vbeta and 13 Jbeta primers. The protocol was immunoSEQ multiplex PCR, while the TCRdb copy is restricted to in-frame clones and leaves out a portion. This sample has around 180,000 clones; about 80% occur once, and the top ten carry around 2.1%. The sample consisted of PBMCs. These receptor sequences come from a woman aged 18 to 35 in good health and CMV-seropositive.

This clone has only one observation. The chain uses TRBV4-1 and TRBJ1-1; D uncertain. With 1 base removed from V and 8 bases from J, the gap between germline ends came to 14 bases. The CDR3 runs 14 residues. CDR1 is MGHRA and CDR2 is YSYEKL in the germline V gene. The CDR3 DNA is TGCGCCAGCAGCCAAGTAACCAGGCAGCTAGAAGCTTTCTTT. This codes for CASSQVTRQLEAFF.

This clone was observed a handful of times. This chain connects TRBV6-1 to TRBJ1-1; 8 bases line up with TRBD1. The CDR3 is 14 amino acids. CDR1 and CDR2 from the germline V gene are MNHNS and SASEGT. V lost 2 bases and J lost 4; bases outside the gene matches: 3. The CDR3 coding sequence is TGTGCCAGCAGTGAAAATGACAGGGGCACTGAAGCTTTCTTT. The encoded protein is CASSENDRGTEAFF.

As concerns this clone: This same CDR3 is encoded by further DNA sequences in the sample. This chain links TRBV7-9 with TRBJ2-1; D is possibly TRBD2 (7 bases). The V end was cut by 9 bases, the J end by 5 bases, with 20 bases between. The CDR3 has 15 residues. Per the germline V gene, CDR1 is SEHNR and CDR2 is FQNEAQ (reference sequence). The CDR3 DNA follows: TGTGCCAGTAGGCACTCCGGGGGGCCTAACAATGAGCAGTTCTTC. Amino acids: CASRHSGGPNNEQFF.

The gene calls are TRBV9 and TRBJ2-3; 10 positions agree with TRBD2. This CDR3 spans 16 amino acids. With V trimmed by 4 bases and J by 1 base, 6 bases remained unmatched. Germline V gene data show CDR1 as SGDLS and CDR2 as YYNGEE. CDR3 in DNA: TGTGCCAGCAGCCCCCACGGGACTAGCGGCACAGATACGCAGTATTTT. It encodes CASSPHGTSGTDTQYF.

The CDR3 loop is CASSGLAKNIQYF. The CDR3 DNA follows: TGCGCCAGCAGTGGACTAGCCAAAAACATTCAGTACTTC. V is TRBV4-1 and J is TRBJ2-4, with a weak D call TRBD2 (5 bases). This CDR3 contains 13 residues. The V gene lost 6 bases and the J gene lost 0 bases, with 6 bases spanning the gap. The germline V gene encodes CDR1 MGHRA and CDR2 YSYEKL.

The chain links TRBV6-5 to TRBJ1-5, with D hard to call. This CDR3 has 15 residues. From germline, CDR1 is MNHEY and CDR2 SVGAGI. With 0 bases removed from V and 0 bases from J, the gap between germline ends came to 6 bases. CDR3 sequence: CASSYSADSNQPQHF. CDR3 in DNA: TGTGCCAGCAGTTACTCTGCGGATAGCAATCAGCCCCAGCATTTT.